This TCR beta chain was identified in a study of T cells in Graves' hyperthyroidism and ophthalmopathy. Notes on the study in general: Most expanded thyroid clonotypes above 0.001 recurred in blood.

Note on this clonotype: Its antigen is unidentified.

The source material, RNA transcripts, was used to amplify TCR beta CDR3 regions. Carried out on the TCR CDR3, a first-round RT-PCR used the HTBI primer set. Each CDR3 protein gets one entry after TCRdb re-called the multiplex PCR reads with MiXCR. The repertoire includes approximately 330,000 distinct CDR3 sequences, around a sixth of them detected once, and 49% sits in the top ten. Subjects aged 18 to 65 presented with newly diagnosed hyperthyroidism of less than 2 months' duration. Fresh peripheral blood, around 10 ml of it, supplied the PBMCs. This CDR3 has 14 residues. Germline V CDR1 and CDR2: MNHEY, SMNVEV (reference sequence). V lost 4 bases and J 4 bases, leaving 13 bases between the germline ends.

The sequenced sample was blood. V usage is TRBV27 and J usage is TRBJ1-2; unclear D gene. The clonotype originates from a woman in her forties or fifties with Graves' hyperthyroidism. The CDR3 loop is CASSWSWQSYGYTF. The CDR3 nucleotides read TGTGCCAGCAGTTGGAGCTGGCAGTCCTATGGCTACACCTTC.